This T cell receptor beta chain was found in a study of CD8+ T cells in alopecia areata. A single count supports this clone. What it binds is not known. General study points: Normal scalp showed lower clonality than lesional scalp, especially alopecia totalis/universalis.

Trimming at V came to 3 bases and at J to 7 bases, leaving 12 bases not matched to a gene. The CDR3 consists of 16 residues. Per germline, CDR1 SQVTM and CDR2 ANQGSEA. Investigators isolated RNA and reverse transcribed it into cDNA to act as the sequencing template. Assay: immunoSEQ multiplex PCR; the TCRdb copy retains only in-frame clones and omits some. This table has 200,000 to 250,000 clones, 57% appearing once. Lesional scalp punch biopsies and peripheral blood came from alopecia areata patients. The chain joins TRBV29-1 to TRBJ2-3, with 11 positions matching TRBD2. The sequenced sample was CD4+ T cells sorted from blood, obtained at week 0. This receptor was identified in a human donor with alopecia areata. The CDR3 protein is CSVDPSSTSGIHTQYF. CDR3 in DNA: TGCAGCGTTGACCCCAGCTCGACTAGCGGGATCCATACGCAGTATTTT.